This is a list of T cell receptor beta chains from one sample in a study of cytomegalovirus exposure and HLA in healthy donors. Only in-frame clones appear in the TCRdb table, and some are missing; sequencing was by immunoSEQ multiplex PCR. The sample includes some 160,000 clones, around 78% of them seen just once. Source material: PBMCs. These TCRs come from a man aged 40-50 years in good health and CMV-seronegative. The CDR3 runs from the conserved cysteine through the conserved F or W. Each record gives: clone size, V gene, D gene, J gene, CDR3 protein, CDR3 DNA. D genes are given only for firm matches. Clone size appears in some rows only: once, few, many, or a class for an expanded clone.

abundance: -
v_gene: TRBV18
d_gene: -
j_gene: TRBJ2-7
CDR3aa: CASSPPGTSYEQYF
CDR3nt: TGTGCCAGCTCACCTCCCGGGACTTCCTACGAGCAGTACTTC

abundance: once
v_gene: TRBV28
d_gene: TRBD2
j_gene: TRBJ2-1
CDR3aa: CASSSGTSWGNEQFF
CDR3nt: TGTGCCAGCTCCTCGGGGACTAGTTGGGGCAATGAGCAGTTCTTC

abundance: -
v_gene: TRBV7-9
d_gene: TRBD1
j_gene: TRBJ2-1
CDR3aa: CASRETGGESNEQFF
CDR3nt: TGTGCCAGCAGGGAAACAGGGGGTGAGTCCAATGAGCAGTTCTTC

abundance: -
v_gene: TRBV7-3
d_gene: TRBD1
j_gene: TRBJ1-2
CDR3aa: CASSPGQGYGYTF
CDR3nt: TGTGCCAGCAGCCCAGGACAGGGATATGGCTACACCTTC

abundance: -
v_gene: TRBV4-1
d_gene: -
j_gene: TRBJ2-7
CDR3aa: CASSQFPTDHTYEQYF
CDR3nt: TGCGCCAGCAGCCAATTCCCAACAGACCATACCTACGAGCAGTACTTC

abundance: -
v_gene: TRBV28
d_gene: TRBD2
j_gene: TRBJ2-7
CDR3aa: CASTLTSGSIRYEQYF
CDR3nt: TGTGCCAGCACCCTCACTAGCGGGAGCATCAGGTACGAGCAGTACTTC

abundance: -
v_gene: TRBV7-8
d_gene: -
j_gene: TRBJ1-3
CDR3aa: CASSFPSWGTGNTIYF
CDR3nt: TGTGCCAGCAGCTTCCCAAGTTGGGGCACTGGAAACACCATATATTTT

abundance: -
v_gene: TRBV27
d_gene: -
j_gene: TRBJ2-3
CDR3aa: CASSPGLPPEYF
CDR3nt: TGTGCCAGCAGTCCGGGACTTCCGCCGGAGTATTTT

abundance: -
v_gene: TRBV27
d_gene: TRBD2
j_gene: TRBJ2-1
CDR3aa: CASSPWTSGRNEQFF
CDR3nt: TGTGCCAGCAGTCCATGGACTAGCGGGAGGAATGAGCAGTTCTTC

abundance: few
v_gene: TRBV6-6
d_gene: -
j_gene: TRBJ1-3
CDR3aa: CASSYSTGTTGNTIYF
CDR3nt: TGTGCCAGCAGTTACTCCACCGGGACAACTGGAAACACCATATATTTT

abundance: -
v_gene: TRBV6-4
d_gene: TRBD1
j_gene: TRBJ1-2
CDR3aa: CASRPDRDFYGYTF
CDR3nt: TGTGCCAGCAGACCAGACAGGGATTTCTATGGCTACACCTTC

abundance: once
v_gene: TRBV4-1
d_gene: TRBD1
j_gene: TRBJ2-7
CDR3aa: CASRLGQGKAYEQYF
CDR3nt: TGCGCCAGCAGGCTGGGACAGGGGAAGGCCTACGAGCAGTACTTC

abundance: -
v_gene: TRBV14
d_gene: TRBD2
j_gene: TRBJ2-1
CDR3aa: CASSHLAGYNEQFF
CDR3nt: TGTGCCAGCAGCCACCTAGCGGGATACAATGAGCAGTTCTTC

abundance: -
v_gene: TRBV11-2
d_gene: TRBD1
j_gene: TRBJ1-6
CDR3aa: CASSPDRVGSPLHF
CDR3nt: TGTGCCAGCAGCCCCGACAGGGTTGGGTCACCCCTCCACTTT

abundance: -
v_gene: TRBV6-4
d_gene: -
j_gene: TRBJ2-3
CDR3aa: CASSSTITDTQYF
CDR3nt: TGTGCCAGCAGTTCAACTATCACAGATACGCAGTATTTT

abundance: few
v_gene: TRBV2
d_gene: -
j_gene: TRBJ1-4
CDR3aa: CASSPGSATNEKLFF
CDR3nt: TGTGCCAGCAGCCCCGGGTCAGCAACTAATGAAAAACTGTTTTTT

abundance: few
v_gene: TRBV7-2
d_gene: TRBD1
j_gene: TRBJ1-1
CDR3aa: CASSTQGASEAFF
CDR3nt: TGTGCCAGCAGCACCCAGGGGGCCTCTGAAGCTTTCTTT

abundance: -
v_gene: TRBV10-3
d_gene: TRBD2
j_gene: TRBJ2-6
CDR3aa: CAISAGGSGANVLTF
CDR3nt: TGTGCCATCAGTGCGGGGGGATCTGGGGCCAACGTCCTGACTTTC

abundance: -
v_gene: TRBV13
d_gene: -
j_gene: TRBJ1-2
CDR3aa: CASSLGVLNYGYTF
CDR3nt: TGTGCCAGCAGCTTAGGGGTACTTAACTATGGCTACACCTTC

abundance: -
v_gene: TRBV5-5
d_gene: -
j_gene: TRBJ2-1
CDR3aa: CASSGTGSEQFF
CDR3nt: TGTGCCAGCAGCGGAACAGGGAGTGAGCAGTTCTTC

abundance: -
v_gene: TRBV7-9
d_gene: -
j_gene: TRBJ1-1
CDR3aa: CASSLGGVAFF
CDR3nt: TGTGCCAGCAGCTTGGGCGGGGTAGCTTTCTTT

abundance: -
v_gene: TRBV30
d_gene: TRBD2
j_gene: TRBJ2-2
CDR3aa: CAWCPGLAGGIGELFF
CDR3nt: TGTGCCTGGTGCCCGGGACTAGCGGGAGGAATCGGGGAGCTGTTTTTT

abundance: -
v_gene: TRBV2
d_gene: -
j_gene: TRBJ1-5
CDR3aa: CASRESRGGGDAPQHF
CDR3nt: TGTGCCAGCAGGGAAAGTAGGGGTGGCGGGGATGCGCCCCAGCATTTT

abundance: -
v_gene: TRBV2
d_gene: -
j_gene: TRBJ2-1
CDR3aa: CASPGAESSYNEQFF
CDR3nt: TGTGCCAGCCCTGGGGCGGAGAGCTCCTACAATGAGCAGTTCTTC

abundance: few
v_gene: TRBV5-1
d_gene: TRBD2
j_gene: TRBJ2-3
CDR3aa: CASSSAREGGTDTQYF
CDR3nt: TGCGCCAGCAGCTCTGCTCGGGAGGGCGGGACAGATACGCAGTATTTT

abundance: few
v_gene: TRBV7-6
d_gene: TRBD1
j_gene: TRBJ2-7
CDR3aa: CASSLRSGTGTYEQYF
CDR3nt: TGTGCCAGCAGCTTACGATCCGGGACAGGGACATACGAGCAGTACTTC

abundance: -
v_gene: TRBV29-1
d_gene: TRBD1
j_gene: TRBJ1-2
CDR3aa: CSASPSGTGREGYTF
CDR3nt: TGCAGCGCTTCACCCTCGGGGACAGGGAGGGAGGGCTACACCTTC

abundance: -
v_gene: TRBV19
d_gene: TRBD1
j_gene: TRBJ2-5
CDR3aa: CASSIGDRIQETQYF
CDR3nt: TGTGCCAGTAGTATCGGGGACAGAATACAAGAGACCCAGTACTTC

abundance: -
v_gene: TRBV6-5
d_gene: TRBD2
j_gene: TRBJ2-4
CDR3aa: CASREGLAKNSQYF
CDR3nt: TGTGCCAGCAGGGAGGGACTAGCCAAAAACAGTCAGTACTTC

abundance: once
v_gene: TRBV5-1
d_gene: TRBD1
j_gene: TRBJ1-2
CDR3aa: CASAGQGASHGYTF
CDR3nt: TGCGCCAGCGCCGGACAGGGAGCATCGCATGGCTACACCTTC

abundance: -
v_gene: TRBV28
d_gene: TRBD2
j_gene: TRBJ2-7
CDR3aa: CASGLDQGTSDEQYF
CDR3nt: TGTGCCAGCGGTCTGGACCAGGGGACTAGCGACGAGCAGTACTTC

abundance: -
v_gene: TRBV27
d_gene: -
j_gene: TRBJ2-7
CDR3aa: CASSLYSSYEQYF
CDR3nt: TGTGCCAGCAGTTTATACAGCTCCTACGAGCAGTACTTC

abundance: -
v_gene: TRBV6-5
d_gene: TRBD2
j_gene: TRBJ2-4
CDR3aa: CASSPPGTSGIGQYF
CDR3nt: TGTGCCAGCAGCCCGCCTGGGACTAGCGGCATAGGTCAGTACTTC

abundance: -
v_gene: TRBV7-6
d_gene: TRBD2
j_gene: TRBJ2-2
CDR3aa: CASTQGRLAGGPNTGELFF
CDR3nt: TGTGCCAGCACCCAAGGCCGATTGGCGGGAGGGCCGAACACCGGGGAGCTGTTTTTT

abundance: -
v_gene: TRBV2
d_gene: -
j_gene: TRBJ1-2
CDR3aa: CASSTGQSANYGYTF
CDR3nt: TGTGCCAGCAGTACTGGACAGAGTGCTAACTATGGCTACACCTTC

abundance: -
v_gene: TRBV28
d_gene: -
j_gene: TRBJ1-1
CDR3aa: CASRLTEAFF
CDR3nt: TGTGCCAGCAGACTAACTGAAGCTTTCTTT

abundance: once
v_gene: TRBV4-1
d_gene: -
j_gene: TRBJ1-5
CDR3aa: CASSQDPYSNQPQHF
CDR3nt: TGCGCCAGCAGCCAAGATCCGTATAGCAATCAGCCCCAGCATTTT

abundance: once
v_gene: TRBV21-1
d_gene: -
j_gene: TRBJ1-1
CDR3aa: CASSKESGTAHTEAFF
CDR3nt: TGTGCCAGCAGCAAAGAATCCGGGACAGCCCACACTGAAGCTTTCTTT

abundance: -
v_gene: TRBV27
d_gene: TRBD2
j_gene: TRBJ2-7
CDR3aa: CASSLPGGYEQYF
CDR3nt: TGTGCCAGCAGTTTACCGGGGGGGTACGAGCAGTACTTC

abundance: -
v_gene: TRBV20-1
d_gene: TRBD1
j_gene: TRBJ1-1
CDR3aa: CSASRDSEAFF
CDR3nt: TGCAGTGCTAGTAGGGACAGTGAAGCTTTCTTT

abundance: -
v_gene: TRBV6-6
d_gene: TRBD2
j_gene: TRBJ2-7
CDR3aa: CASSYPGGRGIYEQYF
CDR3nt: TGTGCCAGCAGTTACCCGGGAGGGAGGGGTATCTACGAGCAGTACTTC

abundance: once
v_gene: TRBV29-1
d_gene: TRBD1
j_gene: TRBJ1-3
CDR3aa: CSAYLQGAGNTIYF
CDR3nt: TGCAGCGCCTACCTGCAGGGGGCCGGAAACACCATATATTTT

abundance: -
v_gene: TRBV5-1
d_gene: TRBD1
j_gene: TRBJ2-3
CDR3aa: CASSLEGTGNYYRTDTQYF
CDR3nt: TGCGCCAGCAGCTTGGAGGGGACAGGGAACTATTACCGCACAGATACGCAGTATTTT

abundance: -
v_gene: TRBV7-9
d_gene: -
j_gene: TRBJ2-1
CDR3aa: CATSEWSGEQFF
CDR3nt: TGTGCCACCTCGGAGTGGTCCGGTGAGCAGTTCTTC

abundance: once
v_gene: TRBV7-2
d_gene: TRBD1
j_gene: TRBJ2-7
CDR3aa: CASSLYGQGTYEQYF
CDR3nt: TGTGCCAGCAGCTTGTACGGACAGGGAACCTACGAGCAGTACTTC

abundance: -
v_gene: TRBV19
d_gene: TRBD1
j_gene: TRBJ1-4
CDR3aa: CASSMGDRVPNEKLFF
CDR3nt: TGTGCCAGTAGTATGGGCGACAGGGTACCTAATGAAAAACTGTTTTTT

abundance: -
v_gene: TRBV11-2
d_gene: -
j_gene: TRBJ1-1
CDR3aa: CASSIKQGTEAFF
CDR3nt: TGTGCCAGCAGCATTAAACAGGGTACTGAAGCTTTCTTT

abundance: -
v_gene: TRBV10-3
d_gene: -
j_gene: TRBJ2-1
CDR3aa: CAISAVAAFNEQFF
CDR3nt: TGTGCCATCAGTGCGGTAGCGGCCTTTAATGAGCAGTTCTTC